This record concerns one T cell receptor (beta chain) sequence. Donors each provided roughly 11 milliliters of peripheral blood. Samples had at least 7 million PBMCs isolated from them. These data come from a study of blood T cells in healthy people across ages. Per the germline V gene, CDR1 is LGHDT and CDR2 is YNNKEL (reference sequence). V gave up 4 bases and J gave up 2 bases; unmatched junction bases: 4. CDR3 length: 14 residues. It was with a sample-barcoded 5' primer and a J-beta primer mix that a second PCR of about 6 to 11 cycles was run. Every individual sample yielded 3 million or more paired-end reads (each containing CDR3). TCRdb reanalysed the 5' RACE reads using MiXCR and keeps one entry per CDR3 protein. Of roughly 860,000 distinct CDR3 sequences in the sample, under 80% are singletons; the top ten hold roughly a quarter.

The V gene is TRBV3-1, the J gene TRBJ2-7; TRBD1 agrees at 8 bases. The sample was blood. The clonotype originates from a man aged 30-40 years in good health. CDR3 in DNA: TGTGCCAGCAGCCCGGACAGGGATACCTACGAGCAGTACTTC. Its protein is CASSPDRDTYEQYF.